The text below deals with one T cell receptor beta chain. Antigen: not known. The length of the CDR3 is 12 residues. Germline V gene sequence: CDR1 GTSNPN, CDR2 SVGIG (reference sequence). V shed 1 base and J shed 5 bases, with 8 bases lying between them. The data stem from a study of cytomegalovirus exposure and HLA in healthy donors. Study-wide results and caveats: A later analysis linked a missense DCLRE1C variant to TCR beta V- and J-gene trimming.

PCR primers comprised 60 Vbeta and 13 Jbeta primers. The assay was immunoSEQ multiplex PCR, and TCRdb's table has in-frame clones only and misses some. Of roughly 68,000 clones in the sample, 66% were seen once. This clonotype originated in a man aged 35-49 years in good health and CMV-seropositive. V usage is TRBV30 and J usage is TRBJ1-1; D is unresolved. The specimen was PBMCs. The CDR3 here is CAWSDGRTEAFF. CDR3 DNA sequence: TGTGCCTGGAGTGATGGGAGAACTGAAGCTTTCTTT.